The 25 T cell receptor beta chains in this list originate from one sample, sequenced in a study of T cell responses to AZD1222 COVID-19 vaccine. Clones were sequenced by immunoSEQ multiplex PCR, and TCRdb holds only the in-frame ones, with some missing. This sample has about 200,000 clones, with around 94% found just once. The material sequenced was peripheral blood, taken 28 days after the second dose of the MenACWY control vaccine. These receptors all come from an adult who received the MenACWY meningococcal vaccine as a control.

This clone was picked up one time. The rearrangement joins TRBV7-2 to TRBJ2-1, with 7 nucleotides matching TRBD1. Germline values: CDR1 SGHTA, CDR2 FQGNSA. V lost 3 bases and J lost 6; bases outside the gene matches: 5. The CDR3 spans 14 residues. The CDR3 nucleotides are TGTGCCAGCAGCTTCACAGGGGTGGGCAATGAGCAGTTCTTC. Translation gives CASSFTGVGNEQFF.

This rearrangement joins TRBV3-1 (or the pseudogene TRBV3-2) to TRBJ1-1; D is uncertain. Germline V gene lookup returns CDR1 LGHDT and CDR2 YNNKEL (reference sequence). The V gene lost 3 bases and the J gene lost 2 bases, with 7 bases spanning the gap. This CDR3 is built from 13 residues. CDR3 nucleotides: TGTGCCAGCAGCCAGACGGTTAACACTGAAGCTTTCTTT. This sequence encodes CASSQTVNTEAFF.

This chain uses TRBV19 with TRBJ2-2; 10 bases are shared with TRBD1. This CDR3 comprises 16 residues. The J segment lost 4 bases and the V segment lost 5 bases, leaving 7 bases of the junction unmatched. CDR1 and CDR2 from the germline V gene are LNHDA and SQIVND (reference sequence). CDR3 sequence (DNA): TGTGCCAGTAGTTCAGGACAGGGGGAGATCACCGGGGAGCTGTTTTTT. Residues: CASSSGQGEITGELFF.

The chain's CDR3 is CASSKGRNSPLHF. The CDR3 bases are TGTGCCAGCAGTAAAGGCAGGAATTCACCCCTCCACTTT. V usage is TRBV27 and J usage is TRBJ1-6; D gene unclear. The V end lost 5 bases, the J end lost 7 bases, and 9 bases lay between the germline ends. Germline V CDR1 and CDR2: MNHEY, SMNVEV (reference sequence). The CDR3 extends over 13 amino acids.

This clone was recorded only once. CDR3 bases: TGTGCCAGCAGCTTGGAAACAGCCTACGAGCAGTACTTC. As protein: CASSLETAYEQYF. The chain combines TRBV5-5 with TRBJ2-7; D is undetermined. V lost 0 bases, J lost 2 bases, and 6 bases lay in between. The CDR3 totals 13 residues. Germline V gene lookup returns CDR1 SGHKS and CDR2 YYEKEE (reference sequence). The full variable domain, with the rest looked up from reference TRBV5-5 and TRBJ2-7, is DAGVTQSPTHLIKTRGQQVTLRCSPISGHKSVSWYQQVLGQGPQFIFQYYEKEERGRGNFPDRFSARQFPNYSSELNVNALLLGDSALYLCASSLETAYEQYFGPGTRLTVT.

The V call is TRBV6-1, the J call TRBJ2-1, with 7 nucleotides matching TRBD2. The J segment lost 5 bases and the V segment lost 1 base, leaving 8 bases of the junction unmatched. This CDR3 contains 16 residues. The germline V gene encodes CDR1 MNHNS and CDR2 SASEGT. The CDR3: CASSEVSGLYDNEQFF. The CDR3, as DNA: TGTGCCAGCAGTGAAGTATCGGGACTATACGACAATGAGCAGTTCTTC.

J is TRBJ2-2 and V is TRBV11-3, with TRBD1 as a possible D gene (5 bases). V lost 5 bases and J 4 bases, leaving 11 bases between the germline ends. The length of the CDR3 is 14 residues. Germline V CDR1 and CDR2: SGHNT, YENEEA. CDR3 bases: TGTGCCAGCAGCCATCAGGGCAGCACCGGGGAGCTGTTTTTT. Its translation: CASSHQGSTGELFF.

Only one count was recorded for this clone. This chain joins TRBV7-7 and TRBJ2-2; D is uncertain. With 5 bases removed from V and 1 base from J, the gap between germline ends came to 5 bases. The germline V gene encodes CDR1 SSHAT and CDR2 FNYEAQ (reference sequence). This CDR3 has 13 residues. The CDR3 protein is CASSPLNTGELFF. In DNA, the CDR3 is TGTGCCAGCAGCCCGCTGAACACCGGGGAGCTGTTTTTT.

The V and J genes are TRBV5-5 and TRBJ1-6; 7 nucleotides match TRBD1. The junction had 17 bases not matched to a gene; V was cut back by 5 bases and J by 6 bases. Germline CDR1 SGHKS, CDR2 YYEKEE (reference sequence). The CDR3 spans 18 residues. The CDR3 sequence: CASSLTRGQIPSNSPLHF. CDR3 nucleotides: TGTGCCAGCAGTTTAACGAGGGGACAGATCCCCTCTAATTCACCCCTCCACTTT.

This chain joins TRBV12-3 or TRBV12-4 and TRBJ1-1; no reliable D call. The V end was cut by 3 bases, the J end by 0 bases, with 5 bases between. The CDR3 sequence is 13 residues long. CDR3 bases: TGTGCCAGCAGTTTGGGGATGAACACTGAAGCTTTCTTT. As protein: CASSLGMNTEAFF.

The rearrangement joins TRBV4-2 to TRBJ2-3, with 16 bases lining up with TRBD2. This CDR3 has 18 amino acids. The V segment lost 4 bases and the J segment 3 bases; nucleotides outside the gene matches: 7. Germline-derived CDR1 and CDR2 are LGHNA and YNFKEQ. The CDR3 region has the DNA TGTGCCAGCAGCCTTCGGGGACTAGCGGGAGGGACGACAGATACGCAGTATTTT. Translated: CASSLRGLAGGTTDTQYF.

The chain employs TRBV27 and TRBJ2-7; tentatively, D is TRBD1 (7 bases). Germline CDR1 MNHEY, CDR2 SMNVEV (reference sequence). The CDR3 loop spans 17 amino acids. The V end lost 2 bases, the J end lost 3 bases, and 20 bases lay between the germline ends. Here the CDR3 DNA reads TGTGCCAGCAGTTTAAAGAGGGCCCGACAGGGAGGCTACGAGCAGTACTTC. Translated: CASSLKRARQGGYEQYF.

This chain connects TRBV7-3 to TRBJ2-1; 10 bases are shared with TRBD2. The trim removed 1 base at V and 6 bases at J, leaving 24 bases unmatched. Germline CDR1 is SGHTA and CDR2 is FQGTGA. The CDR3 contains 22 residues. The CDR3 sequence is CASSLRAKYRVSGLAVCNEQFF. The CDR3 DNA sequence: TGTGCCAGCAGCTTAAGGGCGAAGTACAGGGTAAGTGGACTAGCGGTTTGCAATGAGCAGTTCTTC.

This chain links TRBV7-2 with TRBJ2-7; 12 bases are a match to TRBD2. CDR1 and CDR2 from the germline V gene are SGHTA and FQGNSA. Unmatched junction bases numbered 10, after V lost 5 bases and J lost 5 bases. The CDR3 consists of 16 residues. CDR3 amino acids: CASSVTSGGPADEQYF. DNA of the CDR3: TGTGCCAGCAGCGTAACTAGCGGGGGGCCAGCTGACGAGCAGTACTTC.

The chain recombines TRBV27 with TRBJ1-1; 11 bases map to TRBD1. CDR3 length: 14 residues. CDR1 is MNHEY and CDR2 is SMNVEV in the germline V gene (reference sequence). V was pared by 5 bases and J by 6 bases, with 5 bases of the junction left unmatched. CDR3 DNA: TGTGCCAGCAGTGGACAGGGGGCAAGCGCTGAAGCTTTCTTT. It yields the protein CASSGQGASAEAFF.

J is TRBJ1-4 and V is TRBV5-8; TRBD1 agrees at 8 bases. Germline V gene lookup returns CDR1 SGHTS and CDR2 YDEGEE. This CDR3 is 14 amino acids long. V was clipped by 5 bases and J by 3 bases; unmatched bases: 3. This CDR3 is CASSVQGANEKLFF. The CDR3 region has the DNA TGTGCCAGCAGTGTACAGGGGGCTAATGAAAAACTGTTTTTT.

The rearrangement joins TRBV27 to TRBJ2-5; D is possibly TRBD1 or TRBD2 (5 bases each). The CDR3 has 16 amino acids. Germline V CDR1 and CDR2: MNHEY, SMNVEV (reference sequence). Trimming stripped 4 bases from V and 5 bases from J, with 20 bases between. CDR3 in amino acids: CASSSAPGPGRETQYF. Here the CDR3 DNA reads TGTGCCAGCAGTTCCGCCCCGGGGCCGGGTCGGGAGACCCAGTACTTC.

The rearrangement links TRBV19 to TRBJ1-4; D is possibly TRBD1 (6 bases). The germline V gene has CDR1 LNHDA and CDR2 SQIVND (reference sequence). Trimming left V 5 bases short and J 11 bases short, with 21 bases between. This CDR3 comprises 15 residues. The CDR3 DNA reads as TGTGCCAGTAGTCCCACTTCGACAGGTTCCAGCAAACTGTTTTTT. Protein: CASSPTSTGSSKLFF.

This chain links TRBV15 with TRBJ2-1; 8 bases align to TRBD2. The J segment lost 8 bases and the V segment lost 1 base, leaving 10 bases of the junction unmatched. Germline V lookup: CDR1 LNHNV, CDR2 YYDKDF (reference sequence). The CDR3 sequence is 16 residues long. The DNA for the CDR3 is TGTGCCACCAGCAGAGGTGCGGCGGGGGGCGATGATGAGCAGTTCTTC. Translation gives CATSRGAAGGDDEQFF.

This chain links TRBV3-1 (or the pseudogene TRBV3-2) with TRBJ2-7, with 10 nucleotides matching TRBD1. The V gene's germline CDR1 is LGHDT and CDR2 YNNKEL (reference sequence). The V and J ends lost 4 bases and 4 bases, in that order; junction bases with no gene match: 4. The CDR3 contains 14 residues. This chain's CDR3 is CASSPDRGLYEQYF. The CDR3 nucleotides are TGTGCCAGCAGCCCCGACAGGGGGCTATACGAGCAGTACTTC.

The chain joins TRBV11-2 to TRBJ2-1; D possibly corresponds to TRBD2 (6 bases). Germline CDR1 and CDR2: SGHAT and FQNNGV. The CDR3 has 15 residues. V lost 1 base and J lost 4, with 11 bases in between. CDR3 sequence (DNA): TGTGCCAGCAGCTTAGCGGGAGTTTCTTACAATGAGCAGTTCTTC. Translated, it gives CASSLAGVSYNEQFF.

The chain uses TRBV5-1 and TRBJ2-5, with 11 bases that match TRBD2. CDR1 SGHRS and CDR2 YFSETQ come from the germline V gene. Germline trimming cut 1 base from V and 7 bases from J; bases unmatched to any gene: 0. The CDR3 consists of 13 residues. CDR3 sequence (DNA): TGCGCCAGCAGCTTGACTAGCGGGAGGACCCAGTACTTC. Its protein product is CASSLTSGRTQYF.

This sequence joins TRBV7-2 and TRBJ2-3, with a weak D call TRBD1 (6 bases). Germline V gene lookup returns CDR1 SGHTA and CDR2 FQGNSA. Trimming cost V 5 bases and J 2 bases, with 11 bases left between them. This CDR3 is built from 14 residues. The CDR3 spells CASSTDRNTDTQYF. Written as DNA, the CDR3 is TGTGCCAGCAGCACTGACAGGAACACAGATACGCAGTATTTT.

The chain combines TRBV5-1 with TRBJ1-1, with 9 bases lining up with TRBD1. This CDR3 is 14 amino acids long. Per the germline V gene, CDR1 is SGHRS and CDR2 is YFSETQ. The J segment lost 9 bases and the V segment lost 0 bases, leaving 6 bases of the junction unmatched. CDR3 nucleotide sequence: TGCGCCAGCAGCTTGGCCGGGACAGGGAGTAAAGCTTTCTTT. The encoded protein is CASSLAGTGSKAFF.

This clone was counted a single time. The chain couples TRBV13 to TRBJ1-2; TRBD1 matches at 7 bases. Germline-derived CDR1 and CDR2 are PRHDT and FYEKMQ (reference sequence). Trimming cost V 3 bases and J 4 bases; bases outside gene matches: 8. This CDR3 contains 15 residues. CDR3 sequence reads: CASSFSDRATYGYTF. The CDR3 DNA reads as TGTGCCAGCAGCTTCAGTGACAGGGCAACCTATGGCTACACCTTC. Combining the CDR3 with reference TRBV13 and TRBJ1-2 gives the whole variable domain AAGVIQSPRHLIKEKRETATLKCYPIPRHDTVYWYQQGPGQDPQFLISFYEKMQSDKGSIPDRFSAQQFSDYHSELNMSSLELGDSALYFCASSFSDRATYGYTFGSGTRLTVV.